Listed here are 25 T cell receptor beta chains from one sample, sequenced in a study of T cells in Graves' hyperthyroidism and ophthalmopathy. RNA transcripts provided the source from which TCR beta CDR3 regions were amplified. HTBI primers were used for first-round RT-PCR of the TCR CDR3. TCRdb recomputed calls from the multiplex PCR reads with MiXCR, one row per CDR3 protein. The sample includes some 270,000 distinct CDR3 sequences, roughly an eighth of them seen just once. Sequenced: blood. These receptors were collected from a woman in her thirties or forties with Graves' hyperthyroidism.

This clonotype was counted many times. The gene calls are TRBV29-1 and TRBJ2-6, with D perhaps given as TRBD1 or TRBD2 (5 bases each). From germline, CDR1 is SQVTM and CDR2 ANQGSEA. The CDR3 totals 16 residues. The CDR3 loop reads CAVGALGSSGANVLTF. The CDR3 nucleotides are TGCGCGGTAGGGGCGTTGGGGAGCTCTGGGGCCAACGTCCTGACTTTC.

In this sample, this clonotype turned up a few times. It may be a read error: a sequence one base away is much more abundant. V and J are TRBV7-3 and TRBJ2-7; 7 bases align to TRBD1. This CDR3 contains 13 residues. Germline-derived CDR1 and CDR2 are SGHTA and FQGTGA. CDR3 sequence reads: CASSPRDSYGQYF. The CDR3 DNA reads as TGTGCCAGCAGCCCCCGGGACAGCTACGGGCAGTACTTC.

This clonotype was counted at least ten times. Because the CDR3's place on the DNA is in doubt, the DNA is left out and the CDR3 is given as listed by TCRdb. The rearrangement links TRBV29-1 to TRBJ1-1; the table assigns TRBD1, which was not confirmed against the DNA. The CDR3 length equals 12 residues, ends included. Germline values: CDR1 SQVTM, CDR2 ANQGSEA. CDR3 region: CSVAFGTGLTFF.

The genes are TRBV19 and TRBJ2-7, with TRBD2 identical over 8 bases. With 3 bases clipped from V and 0 bases from J, the junction kept 4 bases outside the gene matches. Germline values: CDR1 LNHDA, CDR2 SQIVND (reference sequence). CDR3 length: 15 residues. The CDR3 here is CASSMFGTSSYEQYF. The DNA for the CDR3 is TGTGCCAGTAGTATGTTTGGGACTAGCTCCTACGAGCAGTACTTC.

This clonotype was seen many times. The V call is TRBV10-3, the J call TRBJ2-7; TRBD1 matches 7 bases. This CDR3 contains 13 residues. Germline CDR1 ENHRY, CDR2 SYGVKD. Losses at the gene ends were 5 bases for V and 0 bases for J; bases not matched to a gene: 1. CDR3 amino acids: CAISTGDSYEQYF. The CDR3 coding sequence is TGTGCCATCAGTACAGGGGACTCCTACGAGCAGTACTTC.

This clonotype was seen repeatedly, ten times or more. The CDR3 nucleotides read TGTGCCAGCAGCCCAAAGACAGATACGCAGTATTTT. Amino acid sequence: CASSPKTDTQYF. The gene calls are TRBV3-1 and TRBJ2-3; D is uncertain. The CDR3 spans 12 residues. Trimming took 4 bases from V and 3 from J, leaving 5 bases between them. Germline V CDR1 and CDR2: LGHDT, YNNKEL (reference sequence).

At least ten counts were recorded for this clonotype. The chain has TRBV28 and TRBJ1-1, with D maybe TRBD1 (5 bases). This CDR3 spans 14 amino acids. CDR1 MDHEN and CDR2 SYDVKM come from the germline V gene. Trimming removed 3 bases at V and 3 bases at J, with 11 bases between. The CDR3 region is CASSFGQRYTEAFF. Here the CDR3 DNA reads TGTGCCAGCAGTTTCGGACAACGATACACTGAAGCTTTCTTT.

As concerns this clonotype: This may come from a read error, since a much larger clone is one base off. The CDR3 here is CASSLTGPGADTQYF. CDR3 DNA: TGTGCCAGCAGTTTAACCGGGCCGGGGGCGGATACGCAGTATTTT. V is TRBV6-2 or TRBV6-3 and J is TRBJ2-3, with D perhaps TRBD1 or TRBD2 (6 bases each). The germline V gene encodes CDR1 MNHEY and CDR2 SVGEGT. The CDR3 has 15 residues. V was pared by 4 bases and J by 6 bases, with 17 bases between.

This clonotype has a single count. Just one base apart from a much larger clone, this may be a read error. The chain recombines TRBV11-1 with TRBJ2-1; 11 bases match TRBD2. This CDR3 contains 17 residues. The V gene's germline CDR1 is SGHAT and CDR2 FQDESV (reference sequence). The CDR3 reads CASSPTPSGRLYNEEFF. The CDR3 DNA sequence: TGTGCCAGCAGCCCAACCCCTAGCGGGAGGCTCTACAATGAGGAGTTCTTC.

This clonotype has a count of ten or more. This chain uses TRBV15 with TRBJ1-5, with D tentatively TRBD1 (5 bases). V shed 0 bases and J shed 0 bases, with 9 bases lying between them. The germline gives CDR1 LNHNV, CDR2 YYDKDF (reference sequence). This CDR3 has 16 amino acids. CDR3 nucleotides: TGTGCCACCAGCAGAGAGAGGGGATATAGCAATCAGCCCCAGCATTTT. Its translation: CATSRERGYSNQPQHF.

This clonotype was observed a few times. The V and J genes are TRBV24-1 and TRBJ2-3; TRBD1 or TRBD2 may be the D gene (5 bases each). V was clipped by 3 bases and J by 1 base, with 13 bases between them. Germline CDR1 is KGHDR and CDR2 is SFDVKD. The CDR3 has 16 residues. The CDR3, as DNA: TGTGCCACCAGTGATCCTCCGGGACGACGCACAGATACGCAGTATTTT. It codes for CATSDPPGRRTDTQYF.

In its sample, this clonotype was seen many times. Germline and junction disagree at one end, which may indicate a read error. The rearrangement joins TRBV11-3 to TRBJ1-1; TRBD1 aligns across 10 bases. From germline, CDR1 is SGHNT and CDR2 YENEEA. The CDR3 has 14 amino acids. CDR3 in DNA: TGTGCCAGCAGCTGGGGACAGGGGAACGCTGAAGCTTTCTTT. It translates to CASSWGQGNAEAFF.

Written as DNA, the CDR3 is TGTGCCAGTGGGGAGGAGGGACTCTTCACCGGGGAGCTGTTTTTT. As protein: CASGEEGLFTGELFF. This sequence joins TRBV19 and TRBJ2-2, with D possibly TRBD2 on 6 matching bases. CDR1 and CDR2 from the germline V gene are LNHDA and SQIVND (reference sequence). Trimming cost V 8 bases and J 4 bases, with 17 bases left between them. The CDR3 is 15 amino acids.

This clonotype was seen repeatedly, ten times or more. The chain joins TRBV5-5 to TRBJ1-1; D uncertain. Per the germline V gene, CDR1 is SGHKS and CDR2 is YYEKEE (reference sequence). V was shortened by 3 bases and J by 0 bases, with 9 bases between the two germline ends. The CDR3 runs 14 residues. This chain's CDR3 is CASSSFLMNTEAFF. The CDR3 DNA is TGTGCCAGCAGCTCTTTTCTAATGAACACTGAAGCTTTCTTT.

This clonotype was observed many times. The chain employs TRBV11-2 and TRBJ2-5; D tentatively fits TRBD1 or TRBD2 (6 bases each). The V gene lost 0 bases and the J gene lost 1 base, with 15 bases spanning the gap. Germline lookup yields CDR1 SGHAT and CDR2 FQNNGV. The CDR3 sequence is 17 residues long. CDR3 nucleotides: TGTGCCAGCAGCTTAGATCCGCATGGGGGGCCCCAAGAGACCCAGTACTTC. It yields the protein CASSLDPHGGPQETQYF.

This clonotype was counted at least ten times. This chain joins TRBV6-6 and TRBJ2-7, with D hard to call. CDR1 and CDR2 (germline): MNHNY, SVGAGI (reference sequence). Trimming shortened V by 0 bases and J by 2 bases, and 8 bases separated the two germline ends. CDR3 length equals 14 residues. The CDR3 nucleotides are TGTGCCAGCAGTTACTCTTACGGTACCTACGAGCAGTACTTC. Translated, it gives CASSYSYGTYEQYF.

This clonotype occurred many times. The J gene is TRBJ1-2, the V gene TRBV6-1, with 8 bases fitting TRBD1. Trimming took 4 bases from V and 6 from J; bases not matched to a gene: 13. The CDR3 is 16 residues long. Germline V gives CDR1 MNHNS, CDR2 SASEGT. CDR3 amino acids: CASSAQGTGGSDGYTF. The DNA for the CDR3 is TGTGCCAGCAGTGCACAGGGGACAGGTGGGTCGGATGGCTACACCTTC.

This clonotype was recorded at least ten times. The V gene is TRBV6-1, the J gene TRBJ2-5; D remains unclear. Germline CDR1 is MNHNS and CDR2 is SASEGT. This CDR3 comprises 14 residues. Trimming pared 2 bases from V and 7 bases from J, leaving 14 bases between. CDR3 residues: CASSETRRTGTQYF. CDR3 DNA sequence: TGTGCCAGCAGTGAAACCAGGCGAACCGGGACCCAGTACTTC.

This clonotype has more than one count but fewer than ten. The chain has TRBV11-2 and TRBJ2-3; D gene unclear. The germline V gene encodes CDR1 SGHAT and CDR2 FQNNGV. The V and J ends lost 5 bases and 3 bases respectively, with 15 bases between them. The CDR3 extends over 15 amino acids. CDR3 in amino acids: CASSPPRAITDTQYF. CDR3 nucleotides: TGTGCCAGCAGCCCCCCCCGGGCTATTACAGATACGCAGTATTTT.

The rearrangement links TRBV25-1 to TRBJ2-4, with TRBD2 matching over 7 bases. CDR1 is MGHDK and CDR2 is SYGVNS in the germline V gene. The CDR3 has 16 amino acids. After removal of 1 base from V and 7 bases from J, the junction contained 10 bases not matched to a gene. The DNA of the CDR3 is TGTGCCAGCAGTGAATCTTCCTTGGGACTAAACAACATTCAGTACTTC. As protein: CASSESSLGLNNIQYF.

This clonotype was observed many times. The chain couples TRBV2 to TRBJ1-5; D is ambiguous. Germline lookup yields CDR1 SNHLY and CDR2 FYNNEI. The ends were cut back, 6 bases at V and 0 bases at J, with 6 bases in the middle. This CDR3 region has 13 residues. The CDR3 spells CASRGVSNQPQHF. CDR3 coding DNA: TGTGCCAGCAGAGGAGTTAGCAATCAGCCCCAGCATTTT.

The chain recombines TRBV7-3 with TRBJ2-3; 11 positions match TRBD2. CDR3 length equals 16 residues. V shed 5 bases, J shed 4 bases, and the junction held 8 bases outside the gene matches. CDR1 is SGHTA and CDR2 is FQGTGA in the germline V gene. CDR3 coding DNA: TGTGCCAGCAGCGCCCGACTAGCGGGATCCGCAGATACGCAGTATTTT. It yields the protein CASSARLAGSADTQYF.

Many counts were recorded for this clonotype. The chain joins TRBV28 to TRBJ2-3; TRBD2 matches at 11 bases. Germline V lookup: CDR1 MDHEN, CDR2 SYDVKM. V lost 5 bases, J lost 0 bases, and 4 bases stayed unmatched. The CDR3 is 16 residues long. The CDR3 loop is CASSPRTSGSTDTQYF. In DNA form, the CDR3 reads TGTGCCAGCAGTCCCCGGACTAGCGGGAGCACAGATACGCAGTATTTT.

The genes are TRBV2 and TRBJ2-5; D unclear. CDR1 and CDR2 (germline): SNHLY, FYNNEI. The V gene lost 5 bases and the J gene lost 5 bases, with 15 bases spanning the gap. This CDR3 has 14 amino acids. The CDR3 spells CASSSTRVGETQYF. The CDR3 nucleotides read TGTGCCAGCAGTTCGACAAGGGTCGGGGAGACCCAGTACTTC. Full variable domain (rest looked up from reference TRBV2 and TRBJ2-5): EPEVTQTPSHQVTQMGQEVILRCVPISNHLYFYWYRQILGQKVEFLVSFYNNEISEKSEIFDDQFSVERPDGSNFTLKIRSTKLEDSAMYFCASSSTRVGETQYFGPGTRLLVL.

This clonotype has ten or more counts. The V call is TRBV2, the J call TRBJ2-7, with 11 nucleotides matching TRBD2. The CDR3 loop spans 15 amino acids. Germline CDR1 is SNHLY and CDR2 is FYNNEI. V shed 4 bases and J 3 bases; nucleotides not matched to a gene: 5. The CDR3 region has the DNA TGTGCCAGCAGTGCACAACTAGCGGGGGACTACGAGCAGTACTTC. Translation gives CASSAQLAGDYEQYF.